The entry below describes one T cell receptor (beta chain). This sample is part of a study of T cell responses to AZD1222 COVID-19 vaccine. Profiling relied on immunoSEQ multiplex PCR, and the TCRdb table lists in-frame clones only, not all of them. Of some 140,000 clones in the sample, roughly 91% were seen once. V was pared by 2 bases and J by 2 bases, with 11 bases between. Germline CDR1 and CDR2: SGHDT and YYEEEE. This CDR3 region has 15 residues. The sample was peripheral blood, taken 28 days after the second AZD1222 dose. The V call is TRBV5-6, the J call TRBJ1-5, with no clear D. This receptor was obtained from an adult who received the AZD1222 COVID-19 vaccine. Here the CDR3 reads CASSFQFSGNQPQHF. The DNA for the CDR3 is TGTGCCAGCAGCTTCCAATTCAGCGGCAATCAGCCCCAGCATTTT.